The present T cell receptor beta chain was sequenced within a study of post-analysis software for immune sequencing data. About the study: Secondary progressive, relapsing-remitting and progressive-relapsing multiple sclerosis were among the included disease courses. Study outcomes and limitations: F measure showed strong co-clustering of same-batch samples. Controls had lower frequencies than patients of about 5 TRBV segments, which included TRBV5-6, TRBV5-1 and TRBV20-1.

Unique molecular identifiers had been added to the TCR beta cDNA libraries. The yield from about 1 to 10 million T cells was roughly 500,000 cDNA molecules in total. TCRdb recomputed calls from the PCR reads with MiXCR, one row per CDR3 protein. The sample holds about 770,000 distinct CDR3 sequences, more than 45% seen once. The CDR3 is 12 residues long. V was pared by 2 bases and J by 15 bases, with 14 bases between. Looked up from germline, CDR1 is SGHTA and CDR2 is FQGNSA. Of note for this clonotype: Its antigen remains unidentified.

The J gene is TRBJ2-1, the V gene TRBV7-2, with a possible D match to TRBD2 (5 bases). The sample comprised blood. The origin of this receptor is a girl between 5 and 17 years old with multiple sclerosis. CDR3 sequence reads: CASSLSGREGFF. The CDR3 DNA is TGTGCCAGCAGCTTATCGGGAAGAGAGGGGTTCTTC.